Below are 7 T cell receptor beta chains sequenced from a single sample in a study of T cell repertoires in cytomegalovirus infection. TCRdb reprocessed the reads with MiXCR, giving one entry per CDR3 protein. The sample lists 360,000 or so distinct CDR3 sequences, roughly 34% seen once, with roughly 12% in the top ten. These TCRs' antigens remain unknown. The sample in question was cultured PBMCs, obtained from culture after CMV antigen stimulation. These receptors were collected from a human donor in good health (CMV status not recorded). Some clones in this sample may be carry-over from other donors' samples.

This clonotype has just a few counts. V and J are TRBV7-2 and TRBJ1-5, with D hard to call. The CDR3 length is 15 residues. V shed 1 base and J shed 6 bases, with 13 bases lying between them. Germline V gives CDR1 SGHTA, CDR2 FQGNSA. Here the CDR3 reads CASSLDGRSGQPQHF. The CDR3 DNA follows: TGTGCCAGCAGCTTAGATGGCAGGTCTGGTCAGCCCCAGCATTTT.

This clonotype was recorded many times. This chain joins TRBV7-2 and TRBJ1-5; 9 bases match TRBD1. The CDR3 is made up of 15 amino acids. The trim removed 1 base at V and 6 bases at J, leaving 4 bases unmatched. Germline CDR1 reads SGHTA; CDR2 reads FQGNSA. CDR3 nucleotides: TGTGCCAGCAGCTTAGGGACAGGGGATAGTCAGCCCCAGCATTTT. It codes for CASSLGTGDSQPQHF.

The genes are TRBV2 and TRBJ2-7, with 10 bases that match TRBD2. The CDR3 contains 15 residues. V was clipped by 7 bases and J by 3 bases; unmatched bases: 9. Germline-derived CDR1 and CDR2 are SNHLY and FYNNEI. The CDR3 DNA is TGTGCCAGCACGGGGTCGGGACTAGCGAACTACGAGCAGTACTTC. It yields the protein CASTGSGLANYEQYF.

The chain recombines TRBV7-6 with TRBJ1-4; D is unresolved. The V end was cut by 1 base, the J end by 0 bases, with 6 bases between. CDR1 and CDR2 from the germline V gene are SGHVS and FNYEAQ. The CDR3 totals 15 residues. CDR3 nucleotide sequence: TGTGCCAGCAGCTTAGGCCGGACAACTAATGAAAAACTGTTTTTT. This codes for CASSLGRTTNEKLFF. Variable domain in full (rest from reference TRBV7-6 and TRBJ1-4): GAGVSQSPRYKVTKRGQDVALRCDPISGHVSLYWYRQALGQGPEFLTYFNYEAQQDKSGLPNDRFSAERPEGSISTLTIQRTEQRDSAMYRCASSLGRTTNEKLFFGSGTQLSVL.

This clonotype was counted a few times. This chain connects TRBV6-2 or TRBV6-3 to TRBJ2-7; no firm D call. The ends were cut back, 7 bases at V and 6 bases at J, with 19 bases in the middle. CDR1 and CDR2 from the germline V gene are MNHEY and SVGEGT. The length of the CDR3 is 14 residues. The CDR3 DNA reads TGTGCCAGCAAGAACCGGGTCGTACTCTCCGAGCAGTACTTC. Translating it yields CASKNRVVLSEQYF.

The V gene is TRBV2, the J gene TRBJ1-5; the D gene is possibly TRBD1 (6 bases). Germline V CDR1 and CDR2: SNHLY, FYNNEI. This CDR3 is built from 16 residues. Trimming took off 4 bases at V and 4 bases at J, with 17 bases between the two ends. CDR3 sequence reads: CASSGKAGEKNQPQHF. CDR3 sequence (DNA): TGTGCCAGCAGTGGAAAGGCAGGGGAAAAGAATCAGCCCCAGCATTTT.

CDR3 nucleotide sequence: TGTGCCAGCAAGCAGAACGCCGCTAATGAAAAACTGTTTTTT. Its protein product is CASKQNAANEKLFF. This chain joins TRBV6-1 and TRBJ1-4; unclear D gene. Germline values: CDR1 MNHNS, CDR2 SASEGT. The CDR3 runs to 14 residues. Trimming removed 7 bases at V and 3 bases at J, with 12 bases between.